Detailed here is one TCR beta chain. Its antigen remains unidentified. This record comes from a study of shared clonotypes between healthy human individuals. Study-wide results and limits: Relative to memory subsets, naive subsets generally showed larger estimated richness. When compared with the clonotypes that were shared by all four sorted-subset donors, the non-shared clonotypes turned out to have lower generation probabilities.

Source study methods: Filtering differed because ImmunoSEQ produced junction-only sequences that carried no quality scores. The method was immunoSEQ multiplex PCR; TCRdb's version includes in-frame clones alone and lacks a portion of them. The V and J calls and clone size were taken over from that table, and D and trimming were inferred from the DNA. The sample yields about 2,500,000 clones, around 90% seen once. Trimming cost V 3 bases and J 3 bases, with 18 bases left between them. Germline CDR1 SEHNR, CDR2 FQNEAQ (reference sequence). The CDR3 sequence is 17 residues long. The sequence came from a young man in good health. This chain connects TRBV7-9 to TRBJ1-5, with D perhaps matching TRBD1 (5 bases). The sample taken for sequencing was naive CD4+ T cells sorted from blood. This sample's subset: CD45RA+ positively selected. CDR3 protein: CASSLGGAGRINQPQHF. CDR3 DNA sequence: TGTGCCAGCAGCTTGGGTGGAGCGGGACGCATCAATCAGCCCCAGCATTTT. Looking up the rest from reference TRBV7-9 and TRBJ1-5 gives the full variable domain: DTGVSQNPRHKITKRGQNVTFRCDPISEHNRLYWYRQTLGQGPEFLTYFQNEAQLEKSRLLSDRFSAERPKGSFSTLEIQRTEQGDSAMYLCASSLGGAGRINQPQHFGDGTRLSIL.